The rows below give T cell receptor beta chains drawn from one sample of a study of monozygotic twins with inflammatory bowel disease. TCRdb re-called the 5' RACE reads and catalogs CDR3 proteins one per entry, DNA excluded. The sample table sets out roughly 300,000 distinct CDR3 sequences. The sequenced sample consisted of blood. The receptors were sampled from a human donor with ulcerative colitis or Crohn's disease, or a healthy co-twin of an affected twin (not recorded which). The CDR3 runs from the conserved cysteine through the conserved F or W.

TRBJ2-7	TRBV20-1	CSAEGQQYEQYF
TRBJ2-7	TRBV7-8	CASSLGPPGYEQYF
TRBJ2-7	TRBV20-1	CSAPRDSYEQYF
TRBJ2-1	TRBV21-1	CASSKVEASNEQFF
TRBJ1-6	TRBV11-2	CASSFGGRGYSPNSPLHF
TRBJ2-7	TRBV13	CASSKTGGGYEQYF
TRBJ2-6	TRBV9	CASSGGYAGANVLTF
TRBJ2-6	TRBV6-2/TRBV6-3	CASSGSLSFGGGSGANVLTF
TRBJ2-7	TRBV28	CASSNRDSILFYEQYF
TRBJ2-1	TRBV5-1	CASSPGTSGRGNEQFF
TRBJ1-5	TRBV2	CASSVTVSNQPQHF
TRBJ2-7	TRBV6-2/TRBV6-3	CASRGTGQGTYEQYF
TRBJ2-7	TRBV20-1	CSARDLARGPLEQYF
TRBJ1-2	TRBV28	CASSFQGDYGYTF
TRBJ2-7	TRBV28	CASSLQDYEQYF
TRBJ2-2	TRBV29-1	CSAQAGGSNTGELFF
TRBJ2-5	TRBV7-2	CASSLSYGETQYF
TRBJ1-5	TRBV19	CASSIVLDSNQPQHF
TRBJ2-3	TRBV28	CAVGTGAWDTQYF
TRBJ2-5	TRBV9	CASSVTSGGRETQYF
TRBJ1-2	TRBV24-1	CATSGQGSANYGYTF
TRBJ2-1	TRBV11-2	CASSIRDTLTCGPYNEQFF
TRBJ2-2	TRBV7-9	CASSPGLANTGELFF
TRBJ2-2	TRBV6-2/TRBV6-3	CASKTRPRLEGNTGELFF
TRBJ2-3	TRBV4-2	CASSPWGAGVRTDTQYF
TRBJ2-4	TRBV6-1	CASSHPPGTLESKNIQYF
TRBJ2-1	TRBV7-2	CASSLRRQTGQQFF
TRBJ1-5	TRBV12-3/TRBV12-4	CASSLFREPQHF
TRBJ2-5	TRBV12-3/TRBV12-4	CASRGPGETQYF
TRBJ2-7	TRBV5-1	CASTLQEIEDEQYF
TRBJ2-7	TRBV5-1	CASSLATISYEQYF
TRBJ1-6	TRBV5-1	CASSFKLGSPLHF
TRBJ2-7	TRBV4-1	CASSQRGSSYEQYF
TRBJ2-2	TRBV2	CASSERAVGTGELFF
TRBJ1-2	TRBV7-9	CASSLGYDLYGYTF
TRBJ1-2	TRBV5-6	CASSLVLGANTYGYTF
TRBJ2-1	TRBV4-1	CASSPPLGNEQFF
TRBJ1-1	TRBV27	CASSLVFQATNTEAFF
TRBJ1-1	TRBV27	CASSHPDFILGAFF
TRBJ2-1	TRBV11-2	CASSSREGLAGVRNEQFF
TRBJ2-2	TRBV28	CASSFLGSNTGELFF
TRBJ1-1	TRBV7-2	CASSYGRMNTEAFF
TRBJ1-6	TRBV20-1	CSARVGRGEDSPLHF
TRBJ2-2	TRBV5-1	CVSSSDRTFGELFF
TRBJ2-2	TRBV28	CASSPRTSSFTGELFF
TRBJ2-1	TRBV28	CASGLGQGKNEQFF
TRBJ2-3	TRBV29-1	CSVRTQLTDTQYF
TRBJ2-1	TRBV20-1	CSASTPWASGGAHEQFF
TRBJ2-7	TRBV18	CASSAARNSYEQYF
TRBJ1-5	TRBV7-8	CASSSRDSAILANQPQHF
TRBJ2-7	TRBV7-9	CASSLGTPGQSSYEQYF
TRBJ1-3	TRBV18	CASSPRQGSGNTIYF